Listed below are T cell receptor beta chains from one sample, sequenced in a study of vaccination and CD4 T cells after COVID-19. Their cognate antigens are unknown. TCRdb independently ran MiXCR on the PCR reads; one entry per CDR3 protein. The sample contains 15,000 to 20,000 distinct CDR3 sequences, around 49% of which appear only once. The sample was CD4+ T cells from blood, cultured in vitro. Source of these receptors: a human donor who had recovered from COVID-19. CDR3s include the opening cysteine and the closing phenylalanine or tryptophan. A D gene is named only where the DNA matches it firmly. The size entry is marked missing in some rows and otherwise reads once, few, many or a size class.

d_call j_call v_call clone_size cdr3_nt cdr3_aa
. TRBJ2-2 TRBV6-2/TRBV6-3 . TGTGCCAGCAGTTACTCCCGGACCACCGGGGAGCTGTTTTTT CASSYSRTTGELFF
. TRBJ2-3 TRBV7-9 . TGTGCCAGCAGCCCCTGGGGCCCGGGCACAGATACGCAGTATTTT CASSPWGPGTDTQYF
. TRBJ1-1 TRBV6-5 few TGTGCCAGCAGTTACTCGACCCGGACTGAAGCTTTCTTT CASSYSTRTEAFF
TRBD1 TRBJ1-2 TRBV11-3 . TGTGCCAGCAGCTTGGGGACAGGCTATGGCTACACCTTC CASSLGTGYGYTF
. TRBJ1-1 TRBV7-7 . TGTGCTAGCAGCCTCGCTGAGAACACTGAAGCTTTCTTT CASSLAENTEAFF
TRBD2 TRBJ2-1 TRBV12-3/TRBV12-4 once TGTGCCAGCAGTGAGCGCGGGGGTTTTGATGAGCAGTTCTTC CASSERGGFDEQFF
. TRBJ2-1 TRBV10-3 . TGTGCCATCAGTGAGGCCCGGGAGCAGTTCTTC CAISEAREQFF
. TRBJ2-3 TRBV20-1 few TGCAGTGCTAGGCGGGGAGATACGCAGTATTTT CSARRGDTQYF
TRBD2 TRBJ2-3 TRBV20-1 . TGCAGTGCTAAACTAGCGGGGAAGATAGATACGCAGTATTTT CSAKLAGKIDTQYF
TRBD1 TRBJ1-2 TRBV6-2/TRBV6-3 few TGTGCCAGCAGAGTCACTGACAGGGTGAAGGATGGCTACACCTTC CASRVTDRVKDGYTF
TRBD2 TRBJ2-3 TRBV7-2 . TGTGCCAGCAGCTTCTCTCAAGCGGGAGGCGGCACAGATACGCAGTATTTT CASSFSQAGGGTDTQYF
. TRBJ1-2 TRBV7-3 . TGTGCCAGCAGCCCGGAGGGGTATGGCTACACCTTC CASSPEGYGYTF
. TRBJ2-3 TRBV28 . TGTGCCAGCAGTTCGCACACAGATACGCAGTATTTT CASSSHTDTQYF
TRBD2 TRBJ2-1 TRBV5-1 . TGCGCCAGCAGCTGGGAGGGGACTAGCGGGAGGGCCTTCTACAATGAGCAGTTCTTC CASSWEGTSGRAFYNEQFF
TRBD1 TRBJ1-2 TRBV7-8 few TGTGCCAGCAGTCGCAGGGGGGGTAATGGCTACACCTTC CASSRRGGNGYTF
TRBD1 TRBJ1-2 TRBV18 few TGTGCCAGCTCACGATATACGACCGGGACAGACTATGGCTACACCTTC CASSRYTTGTDYGYTF
. TRBJ1-1 TRBV7-2 few TGTGCCAGCAGCTCCCTTCCCGGGATTGAAGCTTTCTTT CASSSLPGIEAFF
. TRBJ1-1 TRBV21-1 few TGTGCCAGCAGCAAAGAGGGCAGGGAGAACACTGAAGCTTTCTTT CASSKEGRENTEAFF
TRBD1 TRBJ2-6 TRBV6-1 few TGTGCCAGCAGTACTTTACCGGGACAGAGCTCTGGGGCCAACGTCCTGACTTTC CASSTLPGQSSGANVLTF
. TRBJ1-1 TRBV6-1 few TGTGCCAGCAGCCGAGATTCGAGGGCTGAAGCTTTCTTT CASSRDSRAEAFF
TRBD1 TRBJ2-1 TRBV11-1 . TGTGCCAGCAGCAGAAGACAGGGGGTCTCCTACAATGAGCAGTTCTTC CASSRRQGVSYNEQFF
. TRBJ1-5 TRBV7-2 . TGTGCCAGCAGCCCCCTCTCGACGGACCCTTTCCGCAATCAGCCCCAGCATTTT CASSPLSTDPFRNQPQHF
TRBD1 TRBJ1-6 TRBV6-1 . TGTGCCAGCAGTCCCCGGGACAGCCATTCACCCCTCCACTTT CASSPRDSHSPLHF
. TRBJ1-1 TRBV6-2/TRBV6-3 few TGTGCCAGCAGTTACTCTCAGGGCCAAGCTTTCTTT CASSYSQGQAFF
TRBD1 TRBJ1-5 TRBV6-5 . TGTGCCAGCAGTTACCCCCAGCAGGACAGGGCAGGCAATCAGCCCCAGCATTTT CASSYPQQDRAGNQPQHF
. TRBJ1-2 TRBV5-1 . TGCGCCAGCAGCTTTGGGGAAGGGGTAACCGGTGGCTACACCTTC CASSFGEGVTGGYTF
TRBD1 TRBJ1-1 TRBV10-3 . TGTGCCATCAGGGCAAATACAGGGGGATCGAACACTGAAGCTTTCTTT CAIRANTGGSNTEAFF
TRBD1 TRBJ1-2 TRBV12-3/TRBV12-4 . TGTGCCAGCAGCCTTGGACAGGGACGGTACACCTTC CASSLGQGRYTF
. TRBJ1-5 TRBV11-3 . TGTGCCAGCAGTTTTAATAGCAATCAGCCCCGGCATTTT CASSFNSNQPRHF
. TRBJ2-5 TRBV18 . TGTGCCAGCTCAGCGGGACAGCAAGAGACCCAGTACTTC CASSAGQQETQYF
TRBD2 TRBJ2-7 TRBV2 . TGTGCCAGCAACGGACTAGGTCGCGAGCAGTACTTC CASNGLGREQYF
. TRBJ2-7 TRBV28 . TGTGCCAGCAGTTTAGTCGACACGGTTGGGAACGAGCAGTACTTC CASSLVDTVGNEQYF
. TRBJ1-5 TRBV4-3 . TGCGCCAGCAGCCAGGATCCGACATCGCCCCAGCATTTT CASSQDPTSPQHF
. TRBJ1-1 TRBV7-2 few TGTGCCAGCAGCCCAGAGGGGTTAAGTGACACTGAAGCTTTCTTT CASSPEGLSDTEAFF
. TRBJ2-5 TRBV2 few TGTGCCAGCAGCAAGGAGGAGACCCAGTACTTC CASSKEETQYF
TRBD1 TRBJ2-3 TRBV7-9 few TGTGCCAGCAGCCCCTTCGGGACAGCAACAGATACGCAGTATTTT CASSPFGTATDTQYF